The present entry profiles one TCR beta chain with its context. The germline gives CDR1 SGHTS, CDR2 YDEGEE. This CDR3 has 16 amino acids. V lost 9 bases and J 0 bases, leaving 19 bases between the germline ends. This sample is drawn from a study of blood T cell repertoires in COVID-19. Study details: T cells, B-cell-depleted T cells, or PBMCs provided the cDNA or gDNA that served as material.

Original methodology: Amplification of reference gene primers provided the estimated nucleated cell counts. Some clones are missing from TCRdb's copy, which holds only in-frame ones; the method was immunoSEQ multiplex PCR. The V and J calls and the clone size are those of that table, but D and trimming were determined from the DNA. The sample lists 250,000 to 300,000 clones, approximately 90% seen once, with 3.6% in the top ten. The chain uses TRBV5-8 and TRBJ2-1; D remains unclear. The sequence derives from a young man with active or convalescent COVID-19. The material sequenced was peripheral blood. The CDR3 here is CATPQIGWVSYNEQFF. For the CDR3, the DNA is TGTGCCACTCCACAGATCGGTTGGGTCTCCTACAATGAGCAGTTCTTC.